Listed here are 14 T cell receptor beta chains from one sample, sequenced in a study of immune evolution from preneoplasia to lung adenocarcinoma. Some clones are missing from TCRdb's copy, which holds only in-frame ones; the method was immunoSEQ multiplex PCR. This table has approximately 7,300 clones, 72% appearing once. The sample comprised FFPE lung adenocarcinoma in situ tissue. The source of these receptors is a donor at least 70 years old with lung adenocarcinoma. Some clones in this sample may be carry-over from other donors' samples.

The rearrangement joins TRBV5-1 to TRBJ2-5; 14 bases fit TRBD2. This CDR3 is built from 17 residues. Trimming at V came to 0 bases and at J to 3 bases, leaving 4 bases not matched to a gene. Germline V gives CDR1 SGHRS, CDR2 YFSETQ. The CDR3 DNA is TGCGCCAGCAGCTTGGTAGTGACTAGCGGGGGGGAAGAGACCCAGTACTTC. It is translated as CASSLVVTSGGEETQYF.

The rearrangement joins TRBV6-6 to TRBJ2-1; D is undetermined. Trimming stripped 4 bases from V and 4 bases from J, with 8 bases between. This CDR3 is 13 amino acids long. Germline CDR1 reads MNHNY; CDR2 reads SVGAGI (reference sequence). The CDR3 coding sequence is TGTGCCAGCAGTTCAGCACCTTACAATGAGCAGTTCTTC. Translating it yields CASSSAPYNEQFF.

CDR3 in DNA: TGTGCCAGCAGCCAGGCCGGGACAGAATTTGAAAAACTGTTTTTT. Translated: CASSQAGTEFEKLFF. The rearrangement uses TRBV14 and TRBJ1-4; 7 nucleotides agree with TRBD1. V lost 3 bases and J lost 7; bases outside the gene matches: 8. Germline lookup yields CDR1 SGHDN and CDR2 FVKESK. CDR3 length: 15 residues.

The V gene is TRBV7-2, the J gene TRBJ2-3; no clear D. The CDR3 totals 16 residues. V gave up 5 bases and J gave up 1 base, with 16 bases separating them. Germline V gene data show CDR1 as SGHTA and CDR2 as FQGNSA. CDR3 in amino acids: CASSPARCGCTDTQYF. CDR3 nucleotide sequence: TGTGCCAGCAGCCCCGCCCGGTGTGGCTGCACAGATACGCAGTATTTT. Together with reference TRBV7-2 and TRBJ2-3, the CDR3 gives the full variable domain: GAGVSQSPSNKVTEKGKDVELRCDPISGHTALYWYRQSLGQGLEFLIYFQGNSAPDKSGLPSDRFSAERTGGSVSTLTIQRTQQEDSAVYLCASSPARCGCTDTQYFGPGTRLTVL.

The chain employs TRBV11-3 and TRBJ2-5, with a possible D match to TRBD2 (5 bases). The germline gives CDR1 SGHNT, CDR2 YENEEA. The CDR3 contains 14 residues. V dropped 3 bases and J dropped 5 bases, with 13 bases sitting between them. In DNA form, the CDR3 reads TGTGCCAGCAGCTTCGTGGCTAGCTCGGAGACCCAGTACTTC. It is translated as CASSFVASSETQYF. The variable domain in full, with the rest retrieved from reference TRBV11-3 and TRBJ2-5, is EAGVVQSPRYKIIEKKQPVAFWCNPISGHNTLYWYLQNLGQGPELLIRYENEEAVDDSQLPKDRFSAERLKGVDSTLKIQPAELGDSAVYLCASSFVASSETQYFGPGTRLLVL.

A word on this clone: In the same sample, other DNA sequences code for this CDR3. J is TRBJ1-1 and V is TRBV28, with 9 bases fitting TRBD1. There are 12 residues in the CDR3. Looked up from germline, CDR1 is MDHEN and CDR2 is SYDVKM. The V and J ends lost 5 bases and 10 bases, in that order; junction bases with no gene match: 5. CDR3 sequence: CASSPPDRGAFF. The DNA of the CDR3 is TGTGCCAGCAGTCCGCCGGACAGGGGAGCTTTCTTT.

V usage is TRBV9 and J usage is TRBJ1-1, with a weak D call TRBD1 (5 bases). The germline V and J ends were trimmed by 7 bases and 0 bases, with 10 bases remaining between them. Germline loops: CDR1 SGDLS, CDR2 YYNGEE. This CDR3 region has 13 residues. The CDR3 sequence is CASPQALNTEAFF. CDR3 nucleotides: TGTGCCAGCCCACAGGCGTTGAACACTGAAGCTTTCTTT.

The chain links TRBV7-9 to TRBJ2-4; tentatively, D is TRBD1 or TRBD2 (5 bases each). The CDR3 has 17 amino acids. V lost 3 bases to trimming and J lost 1 base, with 16 bases between them. The germline gives CDR1 SEHNR, CDR2 FQNEAQ (reference sequence). This chain's CDR3 is CASSLRDGVGAKNIQYF. CDR3 coding DNA: TGTGCCAGCAGCTTGAGGGACGGGGTTGGTGCCAAAAACATTCAGTACTTC.

The V call is TRBV5-6, the J call TRBJ2-7; 7 nucleotides agree with TRBD1. The germline gives CDR1 SGHDT, CDR2 YYEEEE. This CDR3 is 13 amino acids long. The trim removed 0 bases at V and 7 bases at J, leaving 4 bases unmatched. CDR3 amino acids: CASSLGTGSEQYF. CDR3 DNA: TGTGCCAGCAGCTTGGGGACAGGCTCTGAGCAGTACTTC.

This clone occurred once. The J gene is TRBJ2-1, the V gene TRBV9; D is ambiguous. Trimming cost V 4 bases and J 3 bases, with 8 bases left between them. CDR3 length equals 13 residues. The germline V gene encodes CDR1 SGDLS and CDR2 YYNGEE. CDR3 sequence: CASSLGNYNEQFF. DNA for the CDR3: TGTGCCAGCAGCTTGGGGAACTACAATGAGCAGTTCTTC.

The V and J genes are TRBV5-5 and TRBJ2-2; either TRBD1 or TRBD2 may fit D (5 bases each). The germline CDR1 and CDR2 sequences are SGHKS and YYEKEE (reference sequence). V gave up 0 bases and J gave up 0 bases, with 12 bases separating them. This CDR3 comprises 17 residues. The chain's CDR3 is CASSLAGAWANTGELFF. The CDR3 bases are TGTGCCAGCAGCTTGGCCGGGGCGTGGGCGAACACCGGGGAGCTGTTTTTT. The whole variable domain, filled in from reference TRBV5-5 and TRBJ2-2, reads DAGVTQSPTHLIKTRGQQVTLRCSPISGHKSVSWYQQVLGQGPQFIFQYYEKEERGRGNFPDRFSARQFPNYSSELNVNALLLGDSALYLCASSLAGAWANTGELFFGEGSRLTVL.

This clone was recorded a few times. V gene TRBV5-1 combines with J gene TRBJ2-5, with TRBD2 matching over 10 bases. The ends lost 3 bases at V and 2 bases at J; junction bases unmatched: 7. Per germline, CDR1 SGHRS and CDR2 YFSETQ. There are 16 residues in the CDR3. CDR3 protein: CASSSLAGGGQETQYF. In DNA, the CDR3 is TGCGCCAGCAGCTCGTTAGCGGGAGGAGGGCAAGAGACCCAGTACTTC.

This clone is a singleton in its sample. V gene TRBV28 combines with J gene TRBJ1-5; perhaps TRBD1 as D (5 bases). Germline-derived CDR1 and CDR2 are MDHEN and SYDVKM. Trimming cost V 5 bases and J 0 bases, with 8 bases left between them. This CDR3 region has 14 residues. CDR3 nucleotides: TGTGCCAGCAGTCGGGGGGTTAGCAATCAGCCCCAGCATTTT. Amino acids: CASSRGVSNQPQHF.

The J gene is TRBJ2-7, the V gene TRBV10-3; TRBD1 is a possible D gene (5 bases). The V and J ends lost 4 bases and 4 bases respectively, with 8 bases between them. The CDR3 extends over 12 amino acids. CDR1 and CDR2 (germline): ENHRY, SYGVKD. This CDR3 is CAISGSGYEQYF. Here the CDR3 DNA reads TGTGCCATCAGTGGATCAGGGTACGAGCAGTACTTC.